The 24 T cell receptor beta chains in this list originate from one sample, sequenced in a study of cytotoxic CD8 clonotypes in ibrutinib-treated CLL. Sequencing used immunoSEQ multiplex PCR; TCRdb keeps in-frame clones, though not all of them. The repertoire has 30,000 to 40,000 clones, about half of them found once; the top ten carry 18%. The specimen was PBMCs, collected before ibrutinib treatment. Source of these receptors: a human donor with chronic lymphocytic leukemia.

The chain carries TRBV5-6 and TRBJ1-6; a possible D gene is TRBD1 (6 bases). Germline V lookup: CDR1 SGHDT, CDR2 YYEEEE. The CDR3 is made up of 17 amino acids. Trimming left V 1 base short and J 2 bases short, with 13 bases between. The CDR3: CASSLFQGNAYNSPLHF. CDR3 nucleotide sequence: TGTGCCAGCAGCTTGTTCCAGGGGAATGCCTATAATTCACCCCTCCACTTT. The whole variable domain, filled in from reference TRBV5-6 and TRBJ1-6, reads DAGVTQSPTHLIKTRGQQVTLRCSPKSGHDTVSWYQQALGQGPQFIFQYYEEEERQRGNFPDRFSGHQFPNYSSELNVNALLLGDSALYLCASSLFQGNAYNSPLHFGNGTRLTVT.

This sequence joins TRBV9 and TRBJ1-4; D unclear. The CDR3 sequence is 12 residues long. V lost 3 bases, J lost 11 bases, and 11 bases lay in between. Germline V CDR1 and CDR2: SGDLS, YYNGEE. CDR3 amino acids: CASSGSIGKLFF. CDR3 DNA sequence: TGTGCCAGCAGCGGTAGTATAGGGAAACTGTTTTTT.

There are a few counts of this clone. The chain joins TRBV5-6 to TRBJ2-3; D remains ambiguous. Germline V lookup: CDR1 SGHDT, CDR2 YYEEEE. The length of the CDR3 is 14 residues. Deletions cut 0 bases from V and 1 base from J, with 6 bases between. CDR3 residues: CASSLVAGTDTQYF. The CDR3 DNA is TGTGCCAGCAGCTTGGTTGCTGGCACAGATACGCAGTATTTT.

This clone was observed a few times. The CDR3 DNA is TGTGCCAGCAGTTACTCTTGGAGGGCTATGAATGAAAAACTGTTTTTT. This sequence encodes CASSYSWRAMNEKLFF. The chain uses TRBV6-5 and TRBJ1-4; D not certain. V was shortened by 0 bases and J by 5 bases, with 13 bases between the two germline ends. This CDR3 is 16 amino acids long. Germline V gives CDR1 MNHEY, CDR2 SVGAGI.

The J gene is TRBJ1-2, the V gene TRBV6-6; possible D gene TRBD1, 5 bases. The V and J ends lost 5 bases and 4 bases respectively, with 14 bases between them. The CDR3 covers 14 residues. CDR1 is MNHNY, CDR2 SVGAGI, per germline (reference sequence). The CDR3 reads CASSPDNPGYGYTF. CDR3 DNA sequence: TGTGCCAGCAGTCCGGACAACCCAGGCTATGGCTACACCTTC.

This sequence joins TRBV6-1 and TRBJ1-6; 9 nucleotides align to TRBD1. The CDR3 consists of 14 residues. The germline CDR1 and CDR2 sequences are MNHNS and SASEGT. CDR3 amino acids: CAGQGAAENSPLHF. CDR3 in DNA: TGTGCGGGACAGGGTGCTGCGGAGAATTCACCCCTCCACTTT.

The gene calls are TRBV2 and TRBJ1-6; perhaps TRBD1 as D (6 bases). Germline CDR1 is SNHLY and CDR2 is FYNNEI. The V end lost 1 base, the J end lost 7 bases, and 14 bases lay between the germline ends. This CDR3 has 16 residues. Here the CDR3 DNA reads TGTGCCAGCAGTGAAGGGACCCTCAGGGGCAATTCACCCCTCCACTTT. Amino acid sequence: CASSEGTLRGNSPLHF.

The CDR3: CASGTDYGYTF. The CDR3 nucleotides are TGTGCCAGTGGGACAGACTATGGCTACACCTTC. The V gene is TRBV28, the J gene TRBJ1-2; TRBD1 aligns across 7 bases. Germline V gene sequence: CDR1 MDHEN, CDR2 SYDVKM. The CDR3 loop spans 11 amino acids. Unmatched junction bases numbered 1, after V lost 9 bases and J lost 3 bases.

CDR3 amino acids: CASRKRRGAGDTQYF. CDR3 coding DNA: TGTGCCAGTCGAAAAAGGAGGGGGGCTGGAGATACGCAGTATTTT. The chain is built from TRBV19 and TRBJ2-3, with D tentatively TRBD1 or TRBD2 (6 bases each). Germline assignment: CDR1 LNHDA and CDR2 SQIVND (reference sequence). Trimming left V 8 bases short and J 5 bases short, with 20 bases between. This CDR3 contains 15 residues.

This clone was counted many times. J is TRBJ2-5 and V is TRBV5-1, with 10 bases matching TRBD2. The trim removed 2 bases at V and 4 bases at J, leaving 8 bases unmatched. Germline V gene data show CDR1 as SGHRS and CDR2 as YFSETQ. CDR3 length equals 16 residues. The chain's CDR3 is CASSLNPGLALETQYF. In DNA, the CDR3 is TGCGCCAGCAGCTTAAACCCGGGACTAGCGTTAGAGACCCAGTACTTC.

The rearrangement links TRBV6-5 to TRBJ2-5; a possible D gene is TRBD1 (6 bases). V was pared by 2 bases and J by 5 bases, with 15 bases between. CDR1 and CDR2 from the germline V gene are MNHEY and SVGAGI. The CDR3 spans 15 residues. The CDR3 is CASSYTAPRGETQYF. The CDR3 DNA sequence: TGTGCCAGCAGTTACACCGCGCCAAGGGGGGAGACCCAGTACTTC.

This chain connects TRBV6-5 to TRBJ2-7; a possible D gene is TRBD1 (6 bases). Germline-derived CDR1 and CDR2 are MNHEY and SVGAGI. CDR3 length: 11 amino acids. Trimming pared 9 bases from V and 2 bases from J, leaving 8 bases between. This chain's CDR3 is CARRTAYEQYF. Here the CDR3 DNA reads TGTGCCAGAAGGACAGCCTACGAGCAGTACTTC.

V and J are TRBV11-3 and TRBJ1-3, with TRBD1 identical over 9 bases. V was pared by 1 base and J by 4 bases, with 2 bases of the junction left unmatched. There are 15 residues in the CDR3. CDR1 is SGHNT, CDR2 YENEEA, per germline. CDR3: CASSLGDRVGNTIYF. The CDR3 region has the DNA TGTGCCAGCAGCTTAGGGGACAGGGTAGGAAACACCATATATTTT.

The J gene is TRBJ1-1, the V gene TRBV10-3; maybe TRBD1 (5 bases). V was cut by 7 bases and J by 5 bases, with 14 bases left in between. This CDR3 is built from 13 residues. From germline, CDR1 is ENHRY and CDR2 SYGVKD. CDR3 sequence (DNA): TGTGCCATCAACCAGGGCCAGGAAACTGAAGCTTTCTTT. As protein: CAINQGQETEAFF.

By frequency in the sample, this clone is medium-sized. Here the CDR3 DNA reads TGTGCCAGCAGGAGGGGACAGGGCTCTGAAAAACTGTTTTTT. This encodes CASRRGQGSEKLFF. The chain couples TRBV6-5 to TRBJ1-4, with 9 bases identical to TRBD1. Per the germline V gene, CDR1 is MNHEY and CDR2 is SVGAGI. V lost 6 bases, J lost 7 bases, and 6 bases stayed unmatched. There are 14 residues in the CDR3.

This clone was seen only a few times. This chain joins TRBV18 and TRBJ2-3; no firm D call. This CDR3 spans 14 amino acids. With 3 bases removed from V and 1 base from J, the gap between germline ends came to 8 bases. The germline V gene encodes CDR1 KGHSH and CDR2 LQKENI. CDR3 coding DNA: TGTGCCAGCTCACCGCGCACCCGCACAGATACGCAGTATTTT. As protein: CASSPRTRTDTQYF.

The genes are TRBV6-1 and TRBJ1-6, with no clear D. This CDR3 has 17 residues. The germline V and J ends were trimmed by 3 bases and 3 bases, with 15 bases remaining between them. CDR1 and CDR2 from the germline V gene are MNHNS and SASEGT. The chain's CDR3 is CASSEWSSKIYNSPLHF. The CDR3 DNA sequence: TGTGCCAGCAGTGAGTGGTCCTCAAAGATCTATAATTCACCCCTCCACTTT.

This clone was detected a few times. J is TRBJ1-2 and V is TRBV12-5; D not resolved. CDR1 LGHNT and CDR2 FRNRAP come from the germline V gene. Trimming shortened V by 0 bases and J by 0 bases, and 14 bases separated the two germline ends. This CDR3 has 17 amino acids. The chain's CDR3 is CASGLVEDLLTNYGYTF. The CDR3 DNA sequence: TGTGCTAGTGGTTTGGTAGAAGACCTACTAACTAACTATGGCTACACCTTC.

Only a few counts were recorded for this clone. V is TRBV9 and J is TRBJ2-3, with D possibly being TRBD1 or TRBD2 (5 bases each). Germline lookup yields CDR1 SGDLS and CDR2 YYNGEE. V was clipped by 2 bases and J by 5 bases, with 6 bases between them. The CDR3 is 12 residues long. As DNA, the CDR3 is TGTGCCAGCAGCGTGGGGGTAGATACGCAGTATTTT. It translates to CASSVGVDTQYF.

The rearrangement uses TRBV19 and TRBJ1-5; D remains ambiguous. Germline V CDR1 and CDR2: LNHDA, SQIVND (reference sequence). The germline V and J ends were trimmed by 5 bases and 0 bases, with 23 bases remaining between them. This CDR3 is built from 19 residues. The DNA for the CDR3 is TGTGCCAGTAGTCACCCTCCGTTGGACGGTGCGTATAGCAATCAGCCCCAGCATTTT. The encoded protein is CASSHPPLDGAYSNQPQHF.

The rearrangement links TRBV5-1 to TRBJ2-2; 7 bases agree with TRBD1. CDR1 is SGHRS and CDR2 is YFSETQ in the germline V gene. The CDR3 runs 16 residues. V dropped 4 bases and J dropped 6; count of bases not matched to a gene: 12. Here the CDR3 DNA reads TGCGCCAGCAGCCCGACCTTAGGGGGCGGAGCCGGGGAGCTGTTTTTT. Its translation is CASSPTLGGGAGELFF.

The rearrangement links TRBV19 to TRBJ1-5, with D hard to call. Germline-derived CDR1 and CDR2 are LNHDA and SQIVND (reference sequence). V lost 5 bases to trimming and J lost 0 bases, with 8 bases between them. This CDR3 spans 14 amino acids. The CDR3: CASSLVLSNQPQHF. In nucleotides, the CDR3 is TGTGCCAGTAGTCTGGTACTTAGCAATCAGCCCCAGCATTTT.

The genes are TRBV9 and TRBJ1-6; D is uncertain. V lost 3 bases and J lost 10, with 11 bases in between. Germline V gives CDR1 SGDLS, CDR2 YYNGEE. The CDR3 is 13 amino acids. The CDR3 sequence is CASSAFSDSPLHF. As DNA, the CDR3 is TGTGCCAGCAGCGCCTTTTCAGACTCACCCCTCCACTTT.

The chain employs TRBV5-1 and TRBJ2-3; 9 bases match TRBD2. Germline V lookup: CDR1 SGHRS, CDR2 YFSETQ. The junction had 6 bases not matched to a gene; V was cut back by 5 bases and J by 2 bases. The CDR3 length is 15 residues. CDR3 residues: CASSLERGDTDTQYF. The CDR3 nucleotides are TGCGCCAGCAGTCTGGAGCGGGGGGACACAGATACGCAGTATTTT.